Sequencing of this TCR beta chain was carried out in a study of blood T cell repertoires in COVID-19. On the study more broadly: Acute and convalescent COVID-19 specimens originated in the United States, Italy and Spain. From T cells, B-cell-depleted T cells, or PBMCs came the material, which was cDNA or gDNA.

The assay was immunoSEQ multiplex PCR, and TCRdb's table has in-frame clones only and misses some. The data show some 96,000 clones, almost 90% seen once. From germline, CDR1 is LGHDT and CDR2 YNNKEL (reference sequence). The length of the CDR3 is 16 residues. Trimming cost V 0 bases and J 4 bases; bases outside gene matches: 6. Sequencing used peripheral blood. This chain links TRBV3-1 (or the pseudogene TRBV3-2) with TRBJ2-1; 7 nucleotides agree with TRBD1. This clonotype was sampled from a human donor in a cohort sampled during active COVID-19. In DNA form, the CDR3 reads TGTGCCAGCAGCCAAGATGGGAACAGGGGATACAATGAGCAGTTCTTC. It is translated as CASSQDGNRGYNEQFF.